Detailed here is one TCR beta chain. Its antigen is as yet unknown. The data originate from a study of cytomegalovirus exposure and HLA in healthy donors. In the PCR, 60 Vbeta and 13 Jbeta primers were used. Profiling relied on immunoSEQ multiplex PCR, and the TCRdb table lists in-frame clones only, not all of them. This table has some 90,000 clones, roughly 80% appearing once. Everyone who donated was a healthy bone marrow donor. The CDR3 has 16 amino acids. The trim removed 2 bases at V and 1 base at J, leaving 7 bases unmatched. Germline CDR1 is SGDLS and CDR2 is YYNGEE. Study-wide findings and caveats: Sequencing probably produced one cluster of sequence variants that were highly shared. Fewer N-insertions (relative to the roughly 730-donor mean) were reportedly seen in an Asian-associated ancestry cluster in a later analysis.

Sequenced: PBMCs. This clonotype originated in a human donor in good health. The chain employs TRBV9 and TRBJ2-5; 8 bases map to TRBD2. CDR3 region: CASSVTAGGLQETQYF. CDR3 sequence (DNA): TGTGCCAGCAGCGTTACGGCGGGGGGCCTCCAAGAGACCCAGTACTTC.